The present TCR beta chain was sequenced within a study of T cells in Graves' hyperthyroidism and ophthalmopathy. Whole-study findings and limits: Blood also held most thyroid clonotypes expanded beyond 0.001.

This clonotype was observed a handful of times. Its antigen is unidentified. From RNA transcripts, TCR beta CDR3 regions were amplified. HTBI primers drove first-round RT-PCR of the TCR CDR3. TCRdb re-derived calls from the multiplex PCR reads in MiXCR, one entry per CDR3 protein. The data hold about 590,000 distinct CDR3 sequences, with 15% to 18% observed a single time. Absence of ophthalmopathy progression within 18 months defined stable Graves' hyperthyroidism. Subjects aged 18 to 65 presented with newly diagnosed hyperthyroidism of less than 2 months' duration. Every diagnosis used clinical symptoms, serum thyroxine and TRAb, thyroid ultrasound and orbital computed tomography. Sequenced material: blood. The origin of this receptor is a woman aged 30 to 39 with Graves' hyperthyroidism.

As DNA, the CDR3 is TGTGCCAGCAGTCCAAGGGTATCCAACGAGCAGTACTTC. Translation: CASSPRVSNEQYF. This chain uses TRBV28 with TRBJ2-7; D remains unclear. Germline loops: CDR1 MDHEN, CDR2 SYDVKM. Trimming took off 5 bases at V and 5 bases at J, with 13 bases between the two ends. The CDR3 has 13 residues.